The clone carrying this TCR beta chain came up a few times. Each CDR3 protein gets one entry after TCRdb re-called the PCR reads with MiXCR. The data show 97,000 or so distinct CDR3 sequences, with about 35% seen just once and around a tenth held by the top ten. The V gene's germline CDR1 is SNHLY and CDR2 FYNNEI. This CDR3 has 12 amino acids. Trimming removed 7 bases from V and 7 bases from J; junction bases left unmatched: 3. This sample is drawn from a study of molecular identifiers for immune sequencing clone quantification. Input material: naive CD8+ T cells from blood, with Jurkat cell RNA spiked in. The subset denotes: FACS-sorted CD8+CD4-CCR7+CD45RA+ naive T cells. The receptor was isolated from a human donor in good health. Some libraries in this study had Jurkat cell RNA spiked in. The chain combines TRBV2 with TRBJ2-2; 7 bases agree with TRBD1. The CDR3 nucleotides are TGTGCCAGCATCGGGACAGACGGGGAGCTGTTTTTT. Protein product: CASIGTDGELFF. The full variable domain, with the rest looked up from reference TRBV2 and TRBJ2-2, is EPEVTQTPSHQVTQMGQEVILRCVPISNHLYFYWYRQILGQKVEFLVSFYNNEISEKSEIFDDQFSVERPDGSNFTLKIRSTKLEDSAMYFCASIGTDGELFFGEGSRLTVL.